These T cell receptor beta chains were read from a single sample in a study of OX40 agonist ivuxolimab in advanced cancers. This table comes from immunoSEQ multiplex PCR, and its TCRdb copy is limited to in-frame clones, with some not included. The data hold about 63,000 clones, with roughly 73% observed a single time. Material: CD4+ or CD8+ T cells sorted from blood, obtained in a trial of the OX40 agonist ivuxolimab. The receptors come from an adult with an advanced solid tumor such as melanoma, head and neck, liver or kidney cancer. Both conserved end residues are part of each CDR3. The listing skips clone size in some rows; elsewhere it reads once, few, many or a size class.

v_call clone_size cdr3_aa
TRBV5-1 NA CASNRGDSTEAFF
TRBV6-7 NA CASSRDRSYGYTF
TRBV19 NA CASSRQGATYQPQHF
TRBV5-1 NA CASSAGQFNNEQFF
TRBV30 NA CAWSGDRGYEQYF
TRBV25-1 NA CASSDQGHNEKLFF
TRBV18 NA CASSLLQGMSSYEQYF
TRBV18 NA CASSQGSSQPQHF
TRBV30 few CAWGTGPSNQPQHF
TRBV28 NA CASSLGGTRYEQYF
TRBV21-1 few CASRGHYHEQYF
TRBV7-6 NA CASSLVTGTHEQYF
TRBV7-6 NA CASSLGTATVNTIYF
TRBV4-2 NA CASSQVGETNEKLFF
TRBV6-5 once CASYSGGYGYTF
TRBV5-1 NA CASSSGTFTDTQYF
TRBV5-4 few CASSLESGTGELFF
TRBV9 NA CASSVEPTNTGELFF
TRBV7-6 NA CASSLGRAGGTDTQYF
TRBV11-3 NA CASSRDRGRPPDTQYF
TRBV4-1 few CASSPGVFLGKETQYF
TRBV28 NA CASRPTSGNYNEQFF
TRBV19 NA CASSIFRVNTEAFF
TRBV15 NA CATSRDLFRQPQHF
TRBV5-1 NA CASRGVGTDTQYF
TRBV5-1 NA CASSSWGESGNTIYF
TRBV30 few CAWKGLRNEQFF
TRBV11-2 NA CASSSMKPTTGLETQYF
TRBV18 NA CASSLSGDYEQYF
TRBV7-9 NA CASSPSLGRAISYNEQFF
TRBV6-5 NA CASSYSTGSETQYF